One sample yielded the 22 T cell receptor beta chains listed below, sequenced in a study of beta chain features in type 1 diabetes. The investigators reverse transcribed all of the isolated RNA, so they sequenced expressed TCRB transcripts. The repertoire was sequenced with immunoSEQ multiplex PCR; TCRdb's copy has only in-frame clones and lacks some. The sample shows 900,000 or so clones, 15% to 20% of them seen only once. Material: naive CD4+ T cells from blood. The receptors stem from a woman between 18 and 29 years old in good health.

J is TRBJ2-2 and V is TRBV5-4; the D gene is possibly TRBD2 (6 bases). With 0 bases removed from V and 2 bases from J, the gap between germline ends came to 11 bases. Looked up from germline, CDR1 is SGHNT and CDR2 is YYREEE (reference sequence). The CDR3 length is 16 residues. CDR3 DNA sequence: TGTGCCAGCAGCTTGGCCTCGGGAGCAAACACCGGGGAGCTGTTTTTT. Amino acid sequence: CASSLASGANTGELFF.

A remark on this clone: A single base separates this from a much larger clone, so it may be a read error. The CDR3 region has the DNA TGTGCCAGCAGAGTGGGACCGAGCTACGAGCAGTACTTC. It encodes CASRVGPSYEQYF. The rearrangement uses TRBV7-2 and TRBJ2-7, with D possibly called TRBD1 or TRBD2 (5 bases each). Deletions cut 6 bases from V and 3 bases from J, with 12 bases between. From germline, CDR1 is SGHTA and CDR2 FQGNSA. The CDR3 is 13 amino acids.

V gene TRBV5-1 combines with J gene TRBJ2-7, with TRBD1 identical over 8 bases. CDR1 and CDR2 from the germline V gene are SGHRS and YFSETQ. The CDR3 extends over 18 amino acids. Losses at the gene ends were 0 bases for V and 9 bases for J; bases not matched to a gene: 20. For the CDR3, the DNA is TGCGCCAGCAGCTTGGCCGTAGGAGGTCGGACAGGGTCGCGGGCGCAGTACTTC. Its protein is CASSLAVGGRTGSRAQYF.

The chain links TRBV19 to TRBJ1-2; 8 bases agree with TRBD1. The germline gives CDR1 LNHDA, CDR2 SQIVND (reference sequence). V dropped 6 bases and J dropped 4; count of bases not matched to a gene: 1. The length of the CDR3 is 12 residues. This chain's CDR3 is CASRDRAYGYTF. The CDR3 DNA reads TGTGCCAGTAGGGACAGGGCCTATGGCTACACCTTC.

This sequence joins TRBV5-6 and TRBJ1-1; no clear D. The CDR3 is made up of 14 amino acids. The V end lost 2 bases, the J end lost 1 base, and 9 bases lay between the germline ends. CDR1 is SGHDT and CDR2 is YYEEEE in the germline V gene. For the CDR3, the DNA is TGTGCCAGCAGCTTCCGAGGCAGGAACACTGAAGCTTTCTTT. Its protein product is CASSFRGRNTEAFF.

This clone was observed a few times. The gene calls are TRBV7-9 and TRBJ1-4; no clear D gene. CDR1 and CDR2 from the germline V gene are SEHNR and FQNEAQ (reference sequence). This CDR3 spans 14 amino acids. V lost 5 bases and J lost 5, with 12 bases in between. The chain's CDR3 is CASSPSVGNEKLFF. The CDR3 coding sequence is TGTGCCAGCAGCCCTTCTGTGGGGAATGAAAAACTGTTTTTT.

This clone was observed a few times. The rearrangement joins TRBV6-6 to TRBJ1-2; D is unresolved. Germline values: CDR1 MNHNY, CDR2 SVGAGI (reference sequence). CDR3 size: 14 residues. Trimming took off 4 bases at V and 4 bases at J, with 13 bases between the two ends. The CDR3 sequence is CASSSVERPYGYTF. As DNA, the CDR3 is TGTGCCAGCAGTTCGGTAGAGAGGCCCTATGGCTACACCTTC.

This clone has only a few counts. One end of the junction is discordant with germline, which a read error may explain. This chain joins TRBV19 and TRBJ2-1; maybe TRBD2 (6 bases). The germline V gene encodes CDR1 LNHDA and CDR2 SQIVND (reference sequence). CDR3 length: 16 residues. In DNA, the CDR3 is TGTGCCAGTAGTATGTCTGGGAGGCTCTCCTACAATGAGCAGCTCTTC. Amino acid sequence: CASSMSGRLSYNEQLF.

CDR3 sequence (DNA): TGTGCCAGCAGCCTTTCGGGATCCATCTCCAATGAGCAGTTCTTC. Translating it yields CASSLSGSISNEQFF. V and J are TRBV7-9 and TRBJ2-1; D perhaps matches TRBD2 (5 bases). CDR1 and CDR2 from the germline V gene are SEHNR and FQNEAQ (reference sequence). This CDR3 has 15 amino acids. V dropped 5 bases and J dropped 6 bases, with 17 bases sitting between them.

The sample holds a few counts of this clone. The chain links TRBV2 to TRBJ1-1, with D unresolved. Germline assignment: CDR1 SNHLY and CDR2 FYNNEI. The CDR3 totals 13 residues. V lost 4 bases and J 3 bases, leaving 9 bases between the germline ends. CDR3 region: CASSAGRDTEAFF. The CDR3 bases are TGTGCCAGCAGTGCGGGGAGGGACACTGAAGCTTTCTTT.

This clone was seen a handful of times. The V gene is TRBV5-1, the J gene TRBJ2-3; 12 nucleotides match TRBD1. Germline-derived CDR1 and CDR2 are SGHRS and YFSETQ. The CDR3 extends over 15 amino acids. V was pared by 8 bases and J by 1 base, with 5 bases of the junction left unmatched. The CDR3 coding sequence is TGCGCCAGTGGGACAGGGGGCAGCGGCACAGATACGCAGTATTTT. It encodes CASGTGGSGTDTQYF.

The V gene is TRBV28, the J gene TRBJ2-7; the D is unclear. The CDR3 extends over 12 amino acids. V was trimmed by 2 bases and J by 5 bases, leaving 7 bases between them. The V gene's germline CDR1 is MDHEN and CDR2 SYDVKM. This chain's CDR3 is CASSLSKNEQYF. The CDR3 DNA reads as TGTGCCAGCAGTTTAAGTAAGAACGAGCAGTACTTC. Variable domain in full (rest from reference TRBV28 and TRBJ2-7): DVKVTQSSRYLVKRTGEKVFLECVQDMDHENMFWYRQDPGLGLRLIYFSYDVKMKEKGDIPEGYSVSREKKERFSLILESASTNQTSMYLCASSLSKNEQYFGPGTRLTVT.

CDR3 nucleotide sequence: TGTGCCAGCAGTTTTTTCAGCACAGATACGCAGTATTTT. It encodes CASSFFSTDTQYF. V is TRBV27 and J is TRBJ2-3; D unresolved. CDR1 is MNHEY and CDR2 is SMNVEV in the germline V gene (reference sequence). This CDR3 has 13 residues. The V and J ends lost 3 bases and 0 bases respectively, with 4 bases between them.

In this sample, this clone turned up a few times. The J gene is TRBJ2-5, the V gene TRBV19, with 8 bases lining up with TRBD1. With V trimmed by 7 bases and J by 5 bases, 6 bases remained unmatched. The germline V gene has CDR1 LNHDA and CDR2 SQIVND (reference sequence). CDR3 length equals 13 residues. CDR3 in amino acids: CASTTGGRETQYF. The DNA of the CDR3 is TGTGCCAGTACAACAGGGGGACGGGAGACCCAGTACTTC.

V usage is TRBV7-3 and J usage is TRBJ2-1; no clear D. Germline V lookup: CDR1 SGHTA, CDR2 FQGTGA. The V end was cut by 2 bases, the J end by 7 bases, with 18 bases between. The CDR3 spans 16 residues. The CDR3 nucleotides read TGTGCCAGCAGCTTATCGGTACCCCATCCTTTTAATGAGCAGTTCTTC. Translation: CASSLSVPHPFNEQFF. The full variable domain, its missing parts supplied by reference TRBV7-3 and TRBJ2-1, is GAGVSQTPSNKVTEKGKYVELRCDPISGHTALYWYRQSLGQGPEFLIYFQGTGAADDSGLPNDRFFAVRPEGSVSTLKIQRTERGDSAVYLCASSLSVPHPFNEQFFGPGTRLTVL.

The chain combines TRBV5-6 with TRBJ2-2; 11 bases are shared with TRBD1. Germline trimming cut 4 bases from V and 7 bases from J; bases unmatched to any gene: 6. Germline lookup yields CDR1 SGHDT and CDR2 YYEEEE. The CDR3 consists of 15 residues. The CDR3 is CASSEIGTGGGELFF. DNA of the CDR3: TGTGCCAGCAGCGAAATCGGGACAGGGGGCGGGGAGCTGTTTTTT.

The chain employs TRBV25-1 and TRBJ2-1; D uncertain. The CDR3 length is 15 residues. Trimming left V 2 bases short and J 7 bases short, with 15 bases between. Looked up from germline, CDR1 is MGHDK and CDR2 is SYGVNS. The CDR3 protein is CASSELKGYANEQFF. As DNA, the CDR3 is TGTGCCAGCAGTGAACTCAAAGGGTACGCAAATGAGCAGTTCTTC.

This chain connects TRBV7-2 to TRBJ1-3; D remains ambiguous. Germline V lookup: CDR1 SGHTA, CDR2 FQGNSA. CDR3 size: 13 residues. With 2 bases removed from V and 8 bases from J, the gap between germline ends came to 10 bases. CDR3 sequence reads: CASSLSQEDTIYF. The CDR3 DNA is TGTGCCAGCAGCTTATCCCAGGAGGACACCATATATTTT.

This clone was seen a few times. The chain couples TRBV18 to TRBJ2-2; TRBD2 aligns across 8 bases. Trimming removed 0 bases from V and 5 bases from J; junction bases left unmatched: 5. Germline CDR1 and CDR2: KGHSH and LQKENI. The CDR3 length is 16 residues. CDR3 in amino acids: CASSPPGTSWTGELFF. The CDR3 nucleotides read TGTGCCAGCTCACCACCGGGGACTAGTTGGACCGGGGAGCTGTTTTTT.

V is TRBV7-8 and J is TRBJ1-3; a weak D match, TRBD1 (6 bases). V was cut by 0 bases and J by 5 bases, with 17 bases left in between. Germline loops: CDR1 SGHVS, CDR2 FQNEAQ. The CDR3 contains 17 residues. The CDR3 nucleotides read TGTGCCAGCAGCTTAGCTCCCAGGGGAGCAGTCCGAAACACCATATATTTT. This gives the protein CASSLAPRGAVRNTIYF.

The chain joins TRBV10-3 to TRBJ2-1, with 9 positions matching TRBD2. Trimming at V came to 4 bases and at J to 7 bases, leaving 8 bases not matched to a gene. The CDR3 runs 15 residues. The V gene's germline CDR1 is ENHRY and CDR2 SYGVKD. CDR3 coding DNA: TGTGCCATCAGTGTTAGCGGGAGAGGAGGGAATGAGCAGTTCTTC. Its protein is CAISVSGRGGNEQFF.

The gene calls are TRBV15 and TRBJ2-1; TRBD2 agrees at 7 bases. Germline V gene lookup returns CDR1 LNHNV and CDR2 YYDKDF (reference sequence). The V gene end was trimmed by 9 bases and the J gene end by 5 bases; junction bases not matched to a gene: 13. This CDR3 is built from 15 residues. CDR3 sequence reads: CATTAGLGLDNEQFF. CDR3 nucleotide sequence: TGTGCCACTACGGCAGGACTAGGTCTCGACAATGAGCAGTTCTTC.